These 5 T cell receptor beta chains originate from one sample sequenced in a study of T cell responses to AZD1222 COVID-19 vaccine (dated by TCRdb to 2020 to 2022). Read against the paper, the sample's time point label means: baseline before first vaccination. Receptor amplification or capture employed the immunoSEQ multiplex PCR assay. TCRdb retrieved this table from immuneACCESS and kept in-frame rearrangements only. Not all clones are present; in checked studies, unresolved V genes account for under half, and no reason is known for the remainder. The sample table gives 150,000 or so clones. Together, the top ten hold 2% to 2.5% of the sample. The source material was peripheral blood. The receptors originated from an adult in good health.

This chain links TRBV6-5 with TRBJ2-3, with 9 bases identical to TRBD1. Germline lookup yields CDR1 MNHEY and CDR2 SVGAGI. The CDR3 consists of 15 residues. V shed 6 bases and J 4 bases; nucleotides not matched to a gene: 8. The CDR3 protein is CASRNYRGPADTQYF. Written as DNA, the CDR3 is TGTGCCAGCAGAAACTACAGGGGGCCCGCAGATACGCAGTATTTT.

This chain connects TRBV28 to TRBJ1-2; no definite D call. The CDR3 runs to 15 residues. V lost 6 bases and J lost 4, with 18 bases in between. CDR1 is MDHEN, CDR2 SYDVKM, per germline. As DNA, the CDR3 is TGTGCCAGCAGCCCCGGCGGCGGGGAGAGCTATGGCTACACCTTC. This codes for CASSPGGGESYGYTF.

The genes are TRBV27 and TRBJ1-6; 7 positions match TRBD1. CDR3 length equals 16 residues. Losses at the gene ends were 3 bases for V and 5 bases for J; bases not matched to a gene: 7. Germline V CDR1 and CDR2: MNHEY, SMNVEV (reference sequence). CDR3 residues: CASSLGRGANNSPLHF. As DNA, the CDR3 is TGTGCCAGCAGTTTGGGCAGGGGGGCTAATAATTCACCCCTCCACTTT.

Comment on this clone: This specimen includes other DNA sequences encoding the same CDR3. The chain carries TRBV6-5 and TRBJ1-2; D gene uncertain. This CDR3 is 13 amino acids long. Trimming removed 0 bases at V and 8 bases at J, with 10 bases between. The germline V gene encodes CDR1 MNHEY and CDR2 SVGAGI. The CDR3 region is CASSYSRGGGYTF. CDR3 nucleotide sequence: TGTGCCAGCAGTTACTCCCGGGGAGGAGGCTACACCTTC.

CDR3 region: CASSQTGPPYGYTF. The DNA for the CDR3 is TGTGCCAGCTCACAGACAGGGCCCCCCTATGGCTACACCTTC. The chain uses TRBV18 and TRBJ1-2; 7 positions match TRBD1. CDR3 length: 14 residues. Germline CDR1 is KGHSH and CDR2 is LQKENI. Trimming removed 4 bases from V and 4 bases from J; junction bases left unmatched: 6.